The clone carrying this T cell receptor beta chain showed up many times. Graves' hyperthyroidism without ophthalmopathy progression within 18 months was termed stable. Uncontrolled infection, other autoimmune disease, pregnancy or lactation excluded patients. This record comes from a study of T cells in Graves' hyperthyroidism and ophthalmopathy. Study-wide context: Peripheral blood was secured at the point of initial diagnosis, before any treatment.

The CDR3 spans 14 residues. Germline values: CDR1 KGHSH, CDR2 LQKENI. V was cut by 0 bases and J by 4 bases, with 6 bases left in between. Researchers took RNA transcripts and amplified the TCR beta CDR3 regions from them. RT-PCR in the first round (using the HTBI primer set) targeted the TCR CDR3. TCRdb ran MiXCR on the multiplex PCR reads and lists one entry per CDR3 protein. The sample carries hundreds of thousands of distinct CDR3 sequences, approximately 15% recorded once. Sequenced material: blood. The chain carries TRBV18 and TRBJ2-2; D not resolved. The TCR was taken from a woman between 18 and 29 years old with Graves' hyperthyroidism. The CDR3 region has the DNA TGTGCCAGCTCACCACCCGGTGTCACCGGGGAGCTGTTTTTT. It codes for CASSPPGVTGELFF.